This T cell receptor beta chain was found in a study of spatial heterogeneity in lung cancer. Study-level background: Alpha-chain sequences were consistently detected in smaller numbers than beta-chain sequences. Across the raw uncorrected reads, a unique TCR and UMI combination was observed, on average, more than ten times.

TCRdb recomputed calls from the 5' RACE reads with MiXCR, one row per CDR3 protein. The profile shows roughly 75,000 distinct CDR3 sequences, 13% of them singletons. The CDR3 has 14 amino acids. CDR1 is LNHDA and CDR2 is SQIVND in the germline V gene (reference sequence). With V trimmed by 6 bases and J by 4 bases, 5 bases remained unmatched. Whole-study findings and limits: Tumor TCRs that were ubiquitous and expanded showed up in blood more at resection than follow-up.

The time point denotes: sample taken at primary tumor resection. Frozen PBMC, nontumor lung or tumor provided whole RNA, which was sequenced unsorted. The donor population consisted of just over 70 patients with untreated, early-stage non-small cell lung cancer. This clonotype has at least ten counts. Its antigen is as yet unknown. This sequence joins TRBV19 and TRBJ2-5, with 10 bases fitting TRBD2. The sequence came from a male donor with early-stage non-small cell lung cancer. The sample here was PBMCs, taken at surgery. The CDR3 DNA reads as TGTGCCAGTAGCATCATAGCGGGAGGAGAGACCCAGTACTTC. Its protein product is CASSIIAGGETQYF.